These 23 T cell receptor beta chains were sequenced from one sample in a study of beta chain features in type 1 diabetes (dated by TCRdb to the late 2010s). Overall study results and their limits: In all four CD4+ subsets, TCRB CDR3 length was moderately but significantly shorter in type 1 diabetes patients.

Antigens of these TCRs are unknown. Library construction relied on the immunoSEQ multiplex PCR assay. All of the isolated RNA was reverse transcribed with the High Capacity cDNA Reverse Transcription Kit, so expressed TCRB transcripts were sequenced. Drawn from immuneACCESS, this table holds only the in-frame rearrangements with V and J called that TCRdb kept. Clones are partly lost; checked studies trace under half to an unresolved V gene and leave the rest unexplained. The table for this sample lists hundreds of thousands of clones; approximately 16% of them were counted only once. Roughly 0.015% of the sample belongs to the ten largest clones. The material sequenced was naive CD4+ T cells from blood. The sample's cell subset or site label, decoded: true naive CD4+ T cells. The source of these receptors is a man aged 18 to 29 with type 1 diabetes.

The sample holds a few counts of this clone. The V call is TRBV13, the J call TRBJ2-3; unclear D gene. Deletions cut 5 bases from V and 0 bases from J, with 12 bases between. Germline values: CDR1 PRHDT, CDR2 FYEKMQ (reference sequence). This CDR3 contains 15 residues. CDR3 residues: CASSPWSTSTDTQYF. CDR3 DNA: TGTGCCAGCAGCCCCTGGAGCACTAGCACAGATACGCAGTATTTT. The full variable domain, its missing parts supplied by reference TRBV13 and TRBJ2-3, is AAGVIQSPRHLIKEKRETATLKCYPIPRHDTVYWYQQGPGQDPQFLISFYEKMQSDKGSIPDRFSAQQFSDYHSELNMSSLELGDSALYFCASSPWSTSTDTQYFGPGTRLTVL.

The chain recombines TRBV2 with TRBJ1-2; D possibly corresponds to TRBD1 (5 bases). This CDR3 spans 13 amino acids. Trimming removed 7 bases at V and 3 bases at J, with 12 bases between. Per germline, CDR1 SNHLY and CDR2 FYNNEI. CDR3 DNA: TGTGCCAGCACGGGGGACGGCTACTATGGCTACACCTTC. Residues: CASTGDGYYGYTF. Drawing the rest from reference TRBV2 and TRBJ1-2, the complete variable domain is EPEVTQTPSHQVTQMGQEVILRCVPISNHLYFYWYRQILGQKVEFLVSFYNNEISEKSEIFDDQFSVERPDGSNFTLKIRSTKLEDSAMYFCASTGDGYYGYTFGSGTRLTVV.

The chain joins TRBV6-6 to TRBJ1-5; D gene uncertain. V shed 6 bases and J shed 3 bases, with 3 bases lying between them. This CDR3 has 11 residues. The germline V gene has CDR1 MNHNY and CDR2 SVGAGI (reference sequence). The CDR3: CASSYNQPQHF. CDR3 nucleotide sequence: TGTGCCAGCAGCTACAATCAGCCCCAGCATTTT.

The table lists this clone with a few counts. The gene calls are TRBV4-1 and TRBJ1-5, with TRBD1 as a possible D gene (6 bases). The germline CDR1 and CDR2 sequences are MGHRA and YSYEKL. The CDR3 runs to 16 residues. The V gene lost 0 bases and the J gene lost 0 bases, with 9 bases spanning the gap. This chain's CDR3 is CASSQEDRYSNQPQHF. The CDR3 DNA follows: TGCGCCAGCAGCCAAGAGGACAGATATAGCAATCAGCCCCAGCATTTT.

V gene TRBV5-1 combines with J gene TRBJ1-4; weak D call: TRBD1 (5 bases). The CDR3 has 15 amino acids. From germline, CDR1 is SGHRS and CDR2 YFSETQ. The ends were cut back, 4 bases at V and 5 bases at J, with 15 bases in the middle. In DNA form, the CDR3 reads TGCGCCAGCAGCGCCGGGGAGGGGAGGAATGAAAAACTGTTTTTT. This encodes CASSAGEGRNEKLFF.

This clone was counted only a few times. This chain joins TRBV7-2 and TRBJ1-2; D possibly corresponds to TRBD1 (5 bases). V was trimmed by 2 bases and J by 6 bases, leaving 16 bases between them. The length of the CDR3 is 15 residues. Germline CDR1 reads SGHTA; CDR2 reads FQGNSA. The DNA for the CDR3 is TGTGCCAGCAGCTTACAGGGCATAGGTATTCATGGCTACACCTTC. Protein sequence: CASSLQGIGIHGYTF.

The chain combines TRBV7-6 with TRBJ2-7; weak D call: TRBD2 (6 bases). Germline-derived CDR1 and CDR2 are SGHVS and FNYEAQ. CDR3 size: 13 residues. The V gene lost 4 bases and the J gene lost 7 bases, with 14 bases spanning the gap. The CDR3 region has the DNA TGTGCCAGCAGCTGGTACTCGGGGAGGGAGCAGTACTTC. Its translation: CASSWYSGREQYF. Filled out from reference TRBV7-6 and TRBJ2-7, the complete variable domain reads GAGVSQSPRYKVTKRGQDVALRCDPISGHVSLYWYRQALGQGPEFLTYFNYEAQQDKSGLPNDRFSAERPEGSISTLTIQRTEQRDSAMYRCASSWYSGREQYFGPGTRLTVT.

Only a few counts were recorded for this clone. For the CDR3, the DNA is TGTGCCAGCAGCCACCAAACTAGCGGGTCTAGCTCCTACAATGAGCAGTTCTTC. Its translation: CASSHQTSGSSSYNEQFF. The chain joins TRBV4-2 to TRBJ2-1, with 9 positions matching TRBD2. The CDR3 is 18 amino acids. Per germline, CDR1 LGHNA and CDR2 YNFKEQ. V was pared by 3 bases and J by 0 bases, with 9 bases of the junction left unmatched.

In this sample, this clone turned up a few times. The chain employs TRBV27 and TRBJ2-7; D might be TRBD1 (5 bases). The CDR3 has 15 amino acids. Trimming pared 8 bases from V and 2 bases from J, leaving 19 bases between. Per the germline V gene, CDR1 is MNHEY and CDR2 is SMNVEV (reference sequence). CDR3 loop: CASALSYRSTYEQYF. The CDR3 DNA reads TGTGCCAGCGCCCTCTCCTACAGGTCGACCTACGAGCAGTACTTC.

The genes are TRBV28 and TRBJ1-2, with D unresolved. Germline CDR1 reads MDHEN; CDR2 reads SYDVKM. V was cut by 5 bases and J by 4 bases, with 8 bases left in between. There are 12 residues in the CDR3. The DNA of the CDR3 is TGTGCCAGCAGTCCTCTCGGCTATGGCTACACCTTC. It translates to CASSPLGYGYTF.

The chain joins TRBV28 to TRBJ1-5; maybe TRBD1 (5 bases). The CDR3 spans 15 residues. Germline V gives CDR1 MDHEN, CDR2 SYDVKM. V was trimmed by 2 bases and J by 0 bases, leaving 8 bases between them. The CDR3 region has the DNA TGTGCCAGCAGTTTAGGGGGGAATAGCAATCAGCCCCAGCATTTT. This sequence encodes CASSLGGNSNQPQHF.

The table lists this clone with a few counts. The rearrangement uses TRBV5-4 and TRBJ2-1, with 7 bases fitting TRBD2. The V gene end was trimmed by 4 bases and the J gene end by 7 bases; junction bases not matched to a gene: 11. CDR1 and CDR2 from the germline V gene are SGHNT and YYREEE (reference sequence). This CDR3 contains 15 residues. The CDR3 DNA follows: TGTGCCAGCAGCCCCAGCAGCGGGGAGAGGAATGAGCAGTTCTTC. As protein: CASSPSSGERNEQFF.

The chain couples TRBV5-1 to TRBJ2-7; 9 nucleotides agree with TRBD1. The CDR3 totals 14 residues. Per germline, CDR1 SGHRS and CDR2 YFSETQ. V lost 5 bases and J lost 5; bases outside the gene matches: 8. CDR3 DNA: TGCGCCAGCAGAGGGGACAGGGCTTTCAACGAGCAGTACTTC. This sequence encodes CASRGDRAFNEQYF.

V is TRBV30 and J is TRBJ2-1; D ambiguous. The CDR3 runs to 13 residues. V lost 6 bases and J 0 bases, leaving 9 bases between the germline ends. The germline V gene encodes CDR1 GTSNPN and CDR2 SVGIG (reference sequence). CDR3 residues: CACRANSYNEQFF. CDR3 bases: TGTGCCTGTCGAGCAAACTCCTACAATGAGCAGTTCTTC.

The chain has TRBV6-6 and TRBJ2-3, with a weak D call TRBD1 (6 bases). The length of the CDR3 is 14 residues. V dropped 7 bases and J dropped 9 bases, with 20 bases sitting between them. CDR1 and CDR2 from the germline V gene are MNHNY and SVGAGI (reference sequence). CDR3: CASTDRGLLGTQYF. The CDR3 DNA sequence: TGTGCCAGCACGGACAGAGGGCTTCTAGGGACGCAGTATTTT.

The J gene is TRBJ2-1, the V gene TRBV6-5; 8 bases line up with TRBD1. Germline trimming cut 4 bases from V and 2 bases from J; bases unmatched to any gene: 7. CDR1 is MNHEY and CDR2 is SVGAGI in the germline V gene. CDR3 length: 16 residues. CDR3 bases: TGTGCCAGCAGTTTTGGCAGGGGGCAAACCTACAATGAGCAGTTCTTC. The encoded protein is CASSFGRGQTYNEQFF.

The chain combines TRBV29-1 with TRBJ1-2, with D unclear. V gave up 4 bases and J gave up 7 bases, with 13 bases separating them. The CDR3 totals 12 residues. Germline V gene lookup returns CDR1 SQVTM and CDR2 ANQGSEA. CDR3 in amino acids: CSVAKRNGGYTF. As DNA, the CDR3 is TGCAGCGTTGCAAAGAGGAATGGTGGCTACACCTTC.

The table lists this clone with a few counts. V and J are TRBV5-1 and TRBJ2-2, with no clear D. The V gene's germline CDR1 is SGHRS and CDR2 YFSETQ. The CDR3 totals 13 residues. Deletions cut 4 bases from V and 8 bases from J, with 12 bases between. The CDR3 nucleotides read TGCGCCAGCAGCCCATCTAATCTAGGGGAGCTGTTTTTT. It translates to CASSPSNLGELFF. Together with reference TRBV5-1 and TRBJ2-2, the CDR3 gives the full variable domain: KAGVTQTPRYLIKTRGQQVTLSCSPISGHRSVSWYQQTPGQGLQFLFEYFSETQRNKGNFPGRFSGRQFSNSRSEMNVSTLELGDSALYLCASSPSNLGELFFGEGSRLTVL.

The chain joins TRBV5-6 to TRBJ1-3, with D possibly TRBD1 on 5 matching bases. Between the trimmed V and J ends, which lost 3 bases and 1 base, there was a span of 23 bases. CDR3 length: 19 residues. Germline CDR1 SGHDT, CDR2 YYEEEE. CDR3 protein: CASSSSGQGWISSGNTIYF. DNA for the CDR3: TGTGCCAGCAGCTCCTCCGGGCAGGGTTGGATCTCTTCTGGAAACACCATATATTTT.

This chain joins TRBV27 and TRBJ1-1, with D possibly matching TRBD1 (6 bases). In germline, CDR1 is MNHEY, CDR2 SMNVEV (reference sequence). V shed 5 bases and J shed 3 bases, with 13 bases lying between them. This CDR3 region has 14 residues. The CDR3 region is CASSRQAFDTEAFF. The CDR3 DNA is TGTGCCAGCAGTAGACAGGCGTTTGACACTGAAGCTTTCTTT.

This clone was recorded many times. V is TRBV4-3 and J is TRBJ2-4; 15 bases are a match to TRBD2. Germline trimming cut 0 bases from V and 6 bases from J; bases unmatched to any gene: 9. The CDR3 extends over 19 amino acids. CDR1 and CDR2 (germline): LGHNA, YSLEER. The CDR3 region is CASSQEWTSGGAGGNIQYF. The CDR3 DNA is TGCGCCAGCAGCCAAGAGTGGACTAGCGGGGGGGCCGGGGGAAACATTCAGTACTTC.

The CDR3 reads CASSLAGTSGREQFF. The CDR3 nucleotides are TGCGCCAGCAGCTTGGCCGGGACTAGCGGACGTGAGCAGTTCTTC. The chain combines TRBV5-1 with TRBJ2-1, with 11 bases fitting TRBD2. The CDR3 is 15 residues long. The germline CDR1 and CDR2 sequences are SGHRS and YFSETQ. Unmatched junction bases numbered 5, after V lost 0 bases and J lost 9 bases. Variable domain in full (rest from reference TRBV5-1 and TRBJ2-1): KAGVTQTPRYLIKTRGQQVTLSCSPISGHRSVSWYQQTPGQGLQFLFEYFSETQRNKGNFPGRFSGRQFSNSRSEMNVSTLELGDSALYLCASSLAGTSGREQFFGPGTRLTVL.

V is TRBV19 and J is TRBJ2-5; a possible D gene is TRBD1 (6 bases). V was trimmed by 6 bases and J by 5 bases, leaving 13 bases between them. CDR1 and CDR2 from the germline V gene are LNHDA and SQIVND (reference sequence). This CDR3 has 13 residues. DNA of the CDR3: TGTGCCAGTAGGGACAGTCACATCGAGACCCAGTACTTC. Translating gives CASRDSHIETQYF.